The 19 T cell receptor beta chains below were found in one sample sequenced in a study of tumor-infiltrating lymphocytes in primary liver carcinoma. Co-extraction yielded RNA and DNA from roughly 21-30 mg of unsorted bulk tissue. A primer matching the constant region was used to make TCR beta cDNA from around 550 ng of total RNA. What produced the TCR beta libraries was three nested multiplex PCR rounds using slightly modified ARM-PCR. TRBV1-TRBV30 forward primers paired with a C-beta reverse primer drove the first two PCR rounds, 10 cycles each. One entry per CDR3 protein results from TCRdb running MiXCR on the multiplex PCR reads. The table has 95,000 to 150,000 distinct CDR3 sequences, around 60% seen once. Sequencing was done on a sample of liver tumor tissue from sampling region 1. As to subset: tumor region T1, superior pole. The receptors here all came from an older woman with primary liver carcinoma and hepatitis B virus infection.

The rearrangement joins TRBV28 to TRBJ2-5; D possibly uses TRBD1 or TRBD2 (5 bases each). There are 14 residues in the CDR3. Between the trimmed V and J ends, which lost 2 bases and 5 bases, there was a span of 12 bases. In germline, CDR1 is MDHEN, CDR2 SYDVKM. The CDR3, as DNA: TGTGCCAGCAGTTTACCAGGGTCGGGGGAGACCCAGTACTTC. The encoded protein is CASSLPGSGETQYF.

Note on this clonotype: Since a much larger clone is just one base distant, this may be a read error. In DNA form, the CDR3 reads TGTGCCAGCAGACAAACAGGGTCGGGTCCTGGAGCTTTCTTT. This gives the protein CASRQTGSGPGAFF. This chain connects TRBV6-1 to TRBJ1-1; TRBD1 is a possible D gene (6 bases). This CDR3 is 14 amino acids long. Per the germline V gene, CDR1 is MNHNS and CDR2 is SASEGT. The V gene lost 6 bases and the J gene lost 10 bases, with 21 bases spanning the gap.

To note about this clonotype: Mismatch with germline at one junction end may stem from a read error. This sequence joins TRBV11-2 and TRBJ2-5, with D maybe TRBD2 (6 bases). The germline CDR1 and CDR2 sequences are SGHAT and FQNNGV. CDR3 length: 13 amino acids. CDR3 loop: CASNFTGGETQYF. The DNA for the CDR3 is TGTGCTAGCAACTTTACCGGGGGTGAGACCCAGTACTTC.

Note on this clonotype: One end of the junction varies from germline; a read error may be responsible. The rearrangement links TRBV24-1 to TRBJ2-7; perhaps TRBD2 as D (6 bases). The CDR3 is 17 residues long. In germline, CDR1 is KGHDR, CDR2 SFDVKD. DNA of the CDR3: TGTGCCGCCAGTGATGGAGGATCGCCGGAGGGCCGGGGCGTGCAGTACTTC. Protein sequence: CAASDGGSPEGRGVQYF.

V and J are TRBV11-1 and TRBJ2-7; D may correspond to TRBD1 or TRBD2 (5 bases each). Trimming took off 4 bases at V and 2 bases at J, with 15 bases between the two ends. CDR1 is SGHAT and CDR2 is FQDESV in the germline V gene (reference sequence). The CDR3 totals 15 residues. CDR3 coding DNA: TGTGCCAGCAGCTGGGGCTGGACGAGGGCCTACGAGCAGTACTTC. Translating gives CASSWGWTRAYEQYF. Full variable domain (outside the CDR3, taken from reference TRBV11-1 and TRBJ2-7): EAEVAQSPRYKITEKSQAVAFWCDPISGHATLYWYRQILGQGPELLVQFQDESVVDDSQLPKDRFSAERLKGVDSTLKIQPAELGDSAMYLCASSWGWTRAYEQYFGPGTRLTVT.

This clonotype was counted only a few times. This chain connects TRBV30 to TRBJ1-2; possibly TRBD1 for D (6 bases). The germline V gene has CDR1 GTSNPN and CDR2 SVGIG (reference sequence). With 1 base removed from V and 7 bases from J, the gap between germline ends came to 19 bases. The CDR3 is made up of 15 amino acids. CDR3 amino acids: CAWSGTGTLRSGYTF. CDR3 DNA: TGTGCCTGGAGTGGTACGGGGACATTACGGTCTGGCTACACCTTC.

Concerning this clonotype itself: A much larger clone lies a single base off, so this may be a read error. The genes are TRBV29-1 and TRBJ1-4; 8 nucleotides align to TRBD1. Germline V gene data show CDR1 as SQVTM and CDR2 as ANQGSEA. The CDR3 has 14 residues. CDR3 residues: CSIEDWTGIGKLFF. CDR3 DNA: TGCAGCATTGAAGATTGGACAGGGATTGGAAAACTGTTTTTT.

On this clonotype itself: This could be a read error, since a much larger clone is one nucleotide away. The rearrangement joins TRBV29-1 to TRBJ1-1; the match to TRBD1 covers 8 bases. Germline CDR1 SQVTM, CDR2 ANQGSEA. The CDR3 extends over 14 amino acids. V was clipped by 5 bases and J by 5 bases; unmatched bases: 10. DNA for the CDR3: TGCAGCGTTAAACCGGGACAGGCGCAAACTGAAGCTTTCTTT. It translates to CSVKPGQAQTEAFF. The whole variable domain, remainder taken from reference TRBV29-1 and TRBJ1-1, is SAVISQKPSRDICQRGTSLTIQCQVDSQVTMMFWYRQQPGQSLTLIATANQGSEATYESGFVIDKFPISRPNLTFSTLTVSNMSPEDSSIYLCSVKPGQAQTEAFFGQGTRLTVV.

Points on this clonotype: Possible read error: a much larger clone is one base away. The rearrangement joins TRBV4-1 to TRBJ2-4, with D possibly being TRBD2 (5 bases). Germline-derived CDR1 and CDR2 are MGHRA and YSYEKL. The CDR3 sequence is 16 residues long. CDR3 region: CASIQEQTIAKNIQYF. CDR3 nucleotide sequence: TGCGCCAGCATCCAAGAACAGACTATAGCCAAAAACATTCAGTACTTC.

As concerns this clonotype: An end of the junction does not agree with germline; a read error may underlie this. The chain couples TRBV4-1 to TRBJ2-5; tentative D call: TRBD2 (6 bases). The germline gives CDR1 MGHRA, CDR2 YSYEKL. The CDR3 length is 15 residues. The chain's CDR3 is CASARGLGTQEAQYF. The CDR3 DNA sequence: TGTGCAAGCGCCCGGGGGTTGGGGACCCAAGAGGCCCAGTACTTC.

Details on this clonotype: A much larger clone sits a single nucleotide away, making a read error possible. The CDR3 spells CASIQGQQYGYTF. CDR3 bases: TGTGCCAGCATCCAGGGACAACAATATGGCTACACCTTC. V usage is TRBV6-6 and J usage is TRBJ1-2, with D perhaps matching TRBD1 (6 bases). The ends were cut back, 7 bases at V and 5 bases at J, with 14 bases in the middle. CDR1 and CDR2 (germline): MNHNY, SVGAGI (reference sequence). The CDR3 loop spans 13 amino acids.

This clonotype came up a few times. The chain has TRBV7-9 and TRBJ2-7; TRBD2 aligns across 9 bases. The V segment lost 5 bases and the J segment 4 bases; nucleotides outside the gene matches: 9. The CDR3 is 15 residues long. Germline CDR1 is SEHNR and CDR2 is FQNEAQ (reference sequence). This chain's CDR3 is CASSQQGTSRYEQYF. CDR3 in DNA: TGTGCCAGCAGCCAACAAGGGACTAGCCGATACGAGCAGTACTTC.

This chain joins TRBV6-1 and TRBJ2-5; D perhaps matches TRBD1 (6 bases). Germline V gene sequence: CDR1 MNHNS, CDR2 SASEGT. V lost 6 bases, J lost 4 bases, and 18 bases lay in between. This CDR3 is 15 amino acids long. The CDR3 DNA reads TGTGCCAGCAGGTATTGGACAGACAGTCGAGAGACCCAGTACTTC. This sequence encodes CASRYWTDSRETQYF.

This clonotype was recorded many times. The chain has TRBV5-4 and TRBJ2-7; TRBD2 matches 13 bases. Losses at the gene ends were 3 bases for V and 5 bases for J; bases not matched to a gene: 11. CDR3 length equals 17 residues. CDR1 is SGHNT, CDR2 YYREEE, per germline (reference sequence). Written as DNA, the CDR3 is TGTGCCAGCAGCTCGGGACTAGCGGGATCCAGCACCGACGAGCAGTACTTC. Amino acid sequence: CASSSGLAGSSTDEQYF.

V is TRBV5-1 and J is TRBJ2-7; 9 bases match TRBD2. CDR1 SGHRS and CDR2 YFSETQ come from the germline V gene. The V gene end was trimmed by 6 bases and the J gene end by 6 bases; junction bases not matched to a gene: 10. This CDR3 spans 14 amino acids. The CDR3 DNA is TGCGCCAGCAAGGTCCTAGCGGGGCCGGCCGAGCAGTACTTC. This gives the protein CASKVLAGPAEQYF.

This clonotype was seen ten or more times. The rearrangement joins TRBV5-1 to TRBJ2-2; D unresolved. Trimming shortened V by 0 bases and J by 6 bases, and 15 bases separated the two germline ends. CDR3 length equals 16 residues. Germline lookup yields CDR1 SGHRS and CDR2 YFSETQ. DNA of the CDR3: TGCGCCAGCAGCTTGGGGCATGGTCAGGTTTCCGGGGAGCTGTTTTTT. It yields the protein CASSLGHGQVSGELFF.

As for this clonotype: One end of the junction fails to match germline, which may point to a read error. The CDR3 DNA follows: TGTACCAGCAGCTCATCGGTCACCCCGGCAGCTTCCTTT. Translating it yields CTSSSSVTPAASF. The rearrangement links TRBV7-9 to TRBJ1-1; D is undetermined. Germline CDR1 is SEHNR and CDR2 is FQNEAQ (reference sequence). The CDR3 runs 13 residues.

This clonotype was detected ten times or more. This chain uses TRBV29-1 with TRBJ2-7, with D uncertain. The CDR3 length is 12 residues. V shed 5 bases and J shed 0 bases, with 8 bases lying between them. CDR1 SQVTM and CDR2 ANQGSEA come from the germline V gene. CDR3 nucleotide sequence: TGCAGCGTTTGGGGTAGCTCCTACGAGCAGTACTTC. Translated, it gives CSVWGSSYEQYF.

Concerning this clonotype itself: This sequence may be a read error, since a much larger clone differs from it by one base. The gene calls are TRBV5-4 and TRBJ2-2; possibly TRBD2 for D (6 bases). This CDR3 region has 16 residues. From germline, CDR1 is SGHNT and CDR2 YYREEE (reference sequence). For the CDR3, the DNA is TGTACCAGCAGCCTCGGGGCGGGGCAGAACACCGGGGAGCTGTTTTTT. This translates into CTSSLGAGQNTGELFF.